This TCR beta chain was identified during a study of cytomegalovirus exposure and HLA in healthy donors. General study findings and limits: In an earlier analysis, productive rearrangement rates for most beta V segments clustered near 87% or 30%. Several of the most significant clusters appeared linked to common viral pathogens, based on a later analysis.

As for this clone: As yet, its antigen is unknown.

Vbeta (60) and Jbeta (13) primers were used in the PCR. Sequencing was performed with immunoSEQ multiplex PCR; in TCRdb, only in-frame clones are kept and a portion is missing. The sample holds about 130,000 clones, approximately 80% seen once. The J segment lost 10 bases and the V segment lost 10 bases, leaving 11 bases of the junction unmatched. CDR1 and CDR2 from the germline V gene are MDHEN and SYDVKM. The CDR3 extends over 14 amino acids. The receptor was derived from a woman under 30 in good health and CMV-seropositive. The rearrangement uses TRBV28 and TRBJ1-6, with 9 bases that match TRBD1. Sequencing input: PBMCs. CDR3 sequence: CATVGGQGDSPLHF. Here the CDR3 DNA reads TGTGCCACCGTAGGGGGACAGGGCGACTCACCCCTCCACTTT. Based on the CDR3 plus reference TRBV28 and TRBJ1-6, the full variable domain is DVKVTQSSRYLVKRTGEKVFLECVQDMDHENMFWYRQDPGLGLRLIYFSYDVKMKEKGDIPEGYSVSREKKERFSLILESASTNQTSMYLCATVGGQGDSPLHFGNGTRLTVT.